What follows are 14 T cell receptor beta chains derived from one specimen sequenced in a study of regulatory and conventional T cells in RAG deficiency. Blood CD4+ CD25-high CD127-low regulatory T cells supplied the genomic DNA template. Data came from immunoSEQ multiplex PCR; TCRdb stores just in-frame clones and leaves some out. The repertoire holds approximately 10,000 clones, with roughly 95% as singletons. The sample was also reused in another study, on regulatory T cells. That work contributes: Primers: 52 TRBV forward and 13 TRBJ reverse.

The sequencing sample was made of CD127- CD25+ CD4+ Tregs sorted from blood. Receptors were obtained from a human donor in good health.

The genes are TRBV15 and TRBJ1-4, with D tentatively TRBD1 (6 bases). The CDR3 extends over 14 amino acids. CDR1 and CDR2 from the germline V gene are LNHNV and YYDKDF (reference sequence). The V end was cut by 8 bases, the J end by 5 bases, with 15 bases between. CDR3 sequence: CATANRVRNEKLFF. CDR3 DNA sequence: TGTGCCACCGCAAACAGGGTTAGAAATGAAAAACTGTTTTTT.

The chain carries TRBV25-1 and TRBJ1-2, with D possibly being TRBD1 (5 bases). The ends were cut back, 1 base at V and 8 bases at J, with 14 bases in the middle. Germline lookup yields CDR1 MGHDK and CDR2 SYGVNS. This CDR3 has 14 residues. The CDR3 loop reads CASSEFGRGRGYTF. In DNA, the CDR3 is TGTGCCAGCAGTGAATTCGGGAGGGGTCGGGGCTACACCTTC.

The chain carries TRBV28 and TRBJ1-2; D is uncertain. V lost 3 bases and J lost 2, with 10 bases in between. The CDR3 contains 14 residues. The germline gives CDR1 MDHEN, CDR2 SYDVKM. CDR3: CASSFPGKNYGYTF. CDR3 DNA sequence: TGTGCCAGCAGTTTCCCCGGGAAGAACTATGGCTACACCTTC.

The chain uses TRBV7-9 and TRBJ2-6, with D possibly TRBD2 on 5 matching bases. The length of the CDR3 is 17 residues. Deletions cut 2 bases from V and 0 bases from J, with 11 bases between. The germline V gene encodes CDR1 SEHNR and CDR2 FQNEAQ (reference sequence). CDR3 region: CASSLNFTSSGANVLTF. The CDR3 coding sequence is TGTGCCAGCAGCTTAAACTTTACTAGCTCTGGGGCCAACGTCCTGACTTTC.

V usage is TRBV6-1 and J usage is TRBJ1-5; D call uncertain. CDR1 and CDR2 (germline): MNHNS, SASEGT. This CDR3 has 15 residues. With 5 bases removed from V and 0 bases from J, the gap between germline ends came to 11 bases. In DNA, the CDR3 is TGTGCCAGCAGTCCGCACGGAGTTAGCAATCAGCCCCAGCATTTT. Its protein is CASSPHGVSNQPQHF.

In DNA form, the CDR3 reads TGTGCCAGCAGCTTAGACACAGGGTCTGGGGCCAACGTCCTGACTTTC. It encodes CASSLDTGSGANVLTF. This chain links TRBV7-2 with TRBJ2-6; weak D call: TRBD1 (6 bases). V was pared by 1 base and J by 1 base, with 8 bases between. The CDR3 is 16 residues long. Germline V gene lookup returns CDR1 SGHTA and CDR2 FQGNSA.

The rearrangement joins TRBV5-4 to TRBJ2-7; 11 bases are a match to TRBD1. The V gene's germline CDR1 is SGHNT and CDR2 YYREEE (reference sequence). Trimming at V came to 2 bases and at J to 2 bases, leaving 3 bases not matched to a gene. The CDR3 totals 15 residues. The CDR3 is CASSFGGQGAYEQYF. The CDR3 region has the DNA TGTGCCAGCAGCTTCGGGGGACAGGGGGCCTACGAGCAGTACTTC.

The chain is built from TRBV11-3 and TRBJ2-2, with D possibly matching TRBD1 (6 bases). V lost 4 bases and J 4 bases, leaving 10 bases between the germline ends. CDR1 and CDR2 (germline): SGHNT, YENEEA. The CDR3 totals 14 residues. The CDR3 sequence is CASSSGAVTGELFF. For the CDR3, the DNA is TGTGCCAGCAGCTCAGGGGCCGTCACCGGGGAGCTGTTTTTT.

This chain uses TRBV6-5 with TRBJ1-1, with D possibly matching TRBD1 (6 bases). This CDR3 is 14 amino acids long. Germline V gene lookup returns CDR1 MNHEY and CDR2 SVGAGI. Between the trimmed V and J ends, which lost 5 bases and 2 bases, there was a span of 12 bases. Written as DNA, the CDR3 is TGTGCCAGCAGTATGCAGGGGCCCAACACTGAAGCTTTCTTT. This encodes CASSMQGPNTEAFF.

The rearrangement links TRBV9 to TRBJ2-2; 10 positions match TRBD1. The CDR3 extends over 16 amino acids. The V segment lost 3 bases and the J segment 4 bases; nucleotides outside the gene matches: 6. Germline V gene lookup returns CDR1 SGDLS and CDR2 YYNGEE. CDR3 in DNA: TGTGCCAGCAGCGGGCCCTGGACAGGGGGCACCGGGGAGCTGTTTTTT. This codes for CASSGPWTGGTGELFF.

The chain combines TRBV7-3 with TRBJ2-1; 9 nucleotides align to TRBD2. CDR1 is SGHTA, CDR2 FQGTGA, per germline. The CDR3 has 15 residues. J was trimmed by 2 bases and V by 4 bases; bases with no gene match: 3. The CDR3 nucleotides are TGTGCCAGCAGCTCCCAGCGGGGGGCCTACAATGAGCAGTTCTTC. Residues: CASSSQRGAYNEQFF.

The chain links TRBV25-1 to TRBJ1-1; D is perhaps TRBD1 (6 bases). In germline, CDR1 is MGHDK, CDR2 SYGVNS. This CDR3 has 14 amino acids. V was shortened by 0 bases and J by 4 bases, with 9 bases between the two germline ends. Written as DNA, the CDR3 is TGTGCCAGCAGTGAATACGGGACACTCACTGAAGCTTTCTTT. Encoded protein: CASSEYGTLTEAFF.

V gene TRBV7-2 combines with J gene TRBJ1-2, with 11 bases fitting TRBD1. The CDR3 contains 15 residues. The V gene's germline CDR1 is SGHTA and CDR2 FQGNSA. Trimming took 3 bases from V and 7 from J; bases not matched to a gene: 7. The CDR3 loop is CASSFTGQGARGYTF. The CDR3 DNA reads as TGTGCCAGCAGCTTCACCGGACAGGGGGCGCGTGGCTACACCTTC. Looking up the rest from reference TRBV7-2 and TRBJ1-2 gives the full variable domain: GAGVSQSPSNKVTEKGKDVELRCDPISGHTALYWYRQSLGQGLEFLIYFQGNSAPDKSGLPSDRFSAERTGGSVSTLTIQRTQQEDSAVYLCASSFTGQGARGYTFGSGTRLTVV.

The J gene is TRBJ1-1, the V gene TRBV4-1; 7 bases fit TRBD1. The CDR3 totals 16 residues. The ends lost 0 bases at V and 2 bases at J; junction bases unmatched: 6. Per germline, CDR1 MGHRA and CDR2 YSYEKL. The chain's CDR3 is CASSQDLRTGNTEAFF. The CDR3 DNA reads TGCGCCAGCAGCCAAGATTTGAGGACAGGCAACACTGAAGCTTTCTTT.